One and the same sample provided the 32 T cell receptor beta chains below, sequenced in a study of immune reconstitution after stem cell transplant in scleroderma. TCRdb used MiXCR to reprocess the RT-PCR reads, holding one entry per CDR3 protein. The sample has several thousand distinct CDR3 sequences, 7.5% to 9% seen once. Collection took place before or after autologous hematopoietic stem cell transplantation (not recorded which). The receptors were sampled from a male donor with systemic sclerosis.

This sequence joins TRBV10-3 and TRBJ1-1, with D perhaps matching TRBD1 (6 bases). This CDR3 contains 16 residues. The V end lost 0 bases, the J end lost 3 bases, and 14 bases lay between the germline ends. Germline V gene sequence: CDR1 ENHRY, CDR2 SYGVKD. The CDR3 here is CAISESKGVVDTEAFF. The CDR3 DNA follows: TGTGCCATCAGTGAGTCGAAGGGGGTAGTGGACACTGAAGCTTTCTTT.

This chain uses TRBV5-4 with TRBJ2-7; TRBD2 agrees at 8 bases. V shed 0 bases, J shed 3 bases, and the junction held 5 bases outside the gene matches. Germline-derived CDR1 and CDR2 are SGHNT and YYREEE (reference sequence). This CDR3 contains 15 residues. The CDR3 reads CASSLASAGGYEQYF. CDR3 sequence (DNA): TGTGCCAGCAGCTTGGCCAGCGCGGGAGGCTACGAGCAGTACTTC.

The gene calls are TRBV7-2 and TRBJ2-1, with D unclear. This CDR3 spans 11 amino acids. Germline assignment: CDR1 SGHTA and CDR2 FQGNSA. V was pared by 7 bases and J by 2 bases, with 3 bases between. CDR3 DNA sequence: TGTGCCAGCACCACCTACAATGAGCAGTTCTTC. It translates to CASTTYNEQFF.

By its share, this clonotype is medium-sized. The chain carries TRBV28 and TRBJ2-7; 9 nucleotides match TRBD1. Germline trimming cut 3 bases from V and 3 bases from J; bases unmatched to any gene: 6. The CDR3 is 15 residues long. CDR1 is MDHEN, CDR2 SYDVKM, per germline. As DNA, the CDR3 is TGTGCCAGCAGTTTTCGTGGGACAGGGAACTACGAGCAGTACTTC. Protein sequence: CASSFRGTGNYEQYF.

The chain recombines TRBV4-1 with TRBJ2-3; TRBD1 matches 8 bases. The CDR3 extends over 15 amino acids. Germline V lookup: CDR1 MGHRA, CDR2 YSYEKL. The junction had 3 bases not matched to a gene; V was cut back by 2 bases and J by 2 bases. The CDR3 DNA reads TGCGCCAGCAGCCAACAGGGGGCCAACACAGATACGCAGTATTTT. Encoded protein: CASSQQGANTDTQYF.

V usage is TRBV5-1 and J usage is TRBJ2-5; TRBD2 aligns across 13 bases. The CDR3 is 16 amino acids. The trim removed 4 bases at V and 1 base at J, leaving 4 bases unmatched. Germline V gene sequence: CDR1 SGHRS, CDR2 YFSETQ. The CDR3 loop reads CASSKTSGGFQETQYF. CDR3 coding DNA: TGCGCCAGCAGCAAGACTAGCGGGGGGTTCCAAGAGACCCAGTACTTC.

The chain joins TRBV5-1 to TRBJ2-1; 7 bases map to TRBD2. V gave up 1 base and J gave up 5 bases; unmatched junction bases: 3. The CDR3 runs to 14 residues. Per germline, CDR1 SGHRS and CDR2 YFSETQ. CDR3 in amino acids: CASSLTGGNNEQFF. The CDR3, as DNA: TGCGCCAGCAGCTTGACGGGGGGAAACAATGAGCAGTTCTTC.

This clonotype showed up just a few times. The chain links TRBV13 to TRBJ2-1, with TRBD2 identical over 8 bases. From germline, CDR1 is PRHDT and CDR2 FYEKMQ (reference sequence). This CDR3 contains 14 residues. V lost 6 bases, J lost 6 bases, and 7 bases stayed unmatched. DNA of the CDR3: TGTGCCAGCAGAACGGCGGGAGGACGCAATGAGCAGTTCTTC. Protein sequence: CASRTAGGRNEQFF.

This clonotype was seen more than once but under ten times. The chain uses TRBV3-1 and TRBJ1-1; no definite D call. The CDR3 covers 16 residues. In germline, CDR1 is LGHDT, CDR2 YNNKEL (reference sequence). V lost 0 bases, J lost 6 bases, and 17 bases lay in between. CDR3 coding DNA: TGTGCCAGCAGCCAAGATTTGGGAATCACGGACGCTGAAGCTTTCTTT. It yields the protein CASSQDLGITDAEAFF.

By proportion, this clonotype is medium-sized. The chain employs TRBV20-1 and TRBJ1-2; D is unresolved. From germline, CDR1 is DFQATT and CDR2 SNEGSKA (reference sequence). V was cut by 6 bases and J by 3 bases, with 17 bases left in between. This CDR3 comprises 14 residues. This chain's CDR3 is CSAPTGMADYGYTF. The CDR3 region has the DNA TGCAGTGCCCCCACGGGAATGGCGGACTATGGCTACACCTTC.

This clonotype is categorized as medium-sized (0.01 to 0.1%). This chain links TRBV30 with TRBJ2-1; 7 bases line up with TRBD2. This CDR3 comprises 12 residues. CDR1 and CDR2 (germline): GTSNPN, SVGIG (reference sequence). V lost 2 bases and J lost 6; bases outside the gene matches: 1. DNA for the CDR3: TGTGCCTGGAGTCCGGGGGGCAATGAGCAGTTCTTC. Amino acid sequence: CAWSPGGNEQFF.

The gene calls are TRBV20-1 and TRBJ2-7, with D hard to call. Trimming took 0 bases from V and 3 from J, leaving 9 bases between them. This CDR3 has 13 amino acids. The germline V gene encodes CDR1 DFQATT and CDR2 SNEGSKA (reference sequence). The CDR3 nucleotides read TGCAGTGCTAGAGACAGACCCCACTACGAGCAGTACTTC. This sequence encodes CSARDRPHYEQYF.

This clonotype turned up a few times. This sequence joins TRBV5-1 and TRBJ2-5; D is possibly TRBD1 or TRBD2 (5 bases each). The CDR3 covers 13 residues. Germline V gene sequence: CDR1 SGHRS, CDR2 YFSETQ. Deletions cut 2 bases from V and 4 bases from J, with 9 bases between. The CDR3 bases are TGCGCCAGCAGCTTCGGGACCCTAGAGACCCAGTACTTC. Its protein is CASSFGTLETQYF.

This clonotype is labeled medium-sized. The rearrangement links TRBV19 to TRBJ2-3; 7 bases map to TRBD2. This CDR3 has 14 amino acids. CDR1 LNHDA and CDR2 SQIVND come from the germline V gene (reference sequence). The V segment lost 2 bases and the J segment 5 bases; nucleotides outside the gene matches: 4. The CDR3 here is CASSIRLAGDTQYF. DNA for the CDR3: TGTGCCAGTAGTATACGCTTAGCGGGAGATACGCAGTATTTT.

This clonotype was counted only a few times. The chain employs TRBV5-8 and TRBJ2-7; 7 bases are a match to TRBD1. The V gene end was trimmed by 5 bases and the J gene end by 3 bases; junction bases not matched to a gene: 8. This CDR3 comprises 14 residues. Germline V CDR1 and CDR2: SGHTS, YDEGEE. The CDR3 region has the DNA TGTGCCAGCAGACGACCGGGACAGAGCTACGAGCAGTACTTC. This codes for CASRRPGQSYEQYF.

In its sample, this clonotype ranks as medium-sized. The V call is TRBV6-2 or TRBV6-3, the J call TRBJ2-3; 7 bases are a match to TRBD1. Germline assignment: CDR1 MNHEY and CDR2 SVGEGT. The CDR3 spans 15 residues. The V and J ends lost 9 bases and 0 bases, in that order; junction bases with no gene match: 9. This chain's CDR3 is CASARGQPSTDTQYF. The DNA of the CDR3 is TGTGCCAGTGCTAGGGGACAGCCTAGCACAGATACGCAGTATTTT.

This clonotype has only a few counts. The chain links TRBV27 to TRBJ2-7; the match to TRBD1 covers 9 bases. CDR1 and CDR2 from the germline V gene are MNHEY and SMNVEV (reference sequence). The CDR3 is 18 amino acids. V was clipped by 0 bases and J by 0 bases; unmatched bases: 9. In DNA form, the CDR3 reads TGTGCCAGCAGTTTATCGGGGACAGGGTCGAGGAGCTCCTACGAGCAGTACTTC. Its protein product is CASSLSGTGSRSSYEQYF.

This chain connects TRBV4-3 to TRBJ2-3, with 7 bases fitting TRBD2. The CDR3 loop spans 17 amino acids. V was pared by 4 bases and J by 2 bases, with 12 bases of the junction left unmatched. CDR1 is LGHNA, CDR2 YSLEER, per germline. The chain's CDR3 is CASSPSGASGFTDTQYF. DNA for the CDR3: TGCGCCAGCAGCCCCTCCGGGGCTAGCGGCTTCACAGATACGCAGTATTTT.

By proportion, this clonotype is medium-sized (0.01 to 0.1%). V is TRBV7-8 and J is TRBJ2-7; tentative D call: TRBD2 (6 bases). From germline, CDR1 is SGHVS and CDR2 FQNEAQ. Trimming pared 4 bases from V and 6 bases from J, leaving 19 bases between. The CDR3 runs 15 residues. CDR3 nucleotide sequence: TGTGCCAGCAGCTGGGCGGGGCCATCCGCTGGCGAGCAGTACTTC. Its protein product is CASSWAGPSAGEQYF.

As regards this clonotype: A read error is possible here, since a much larger clone lies one base away. The chain carries TRBV5-5 and TRBJ1-1; D is undetermined. This CDR3 comprises 14 residues. Deletions cut 0 bases from V and 1 base from J, with 7 bases between. Germline values: CDR1 SGHKS, CDR2 YYEKEE (reference sequence). CDR3 bases: TGTGCCAGCAGCTTGGGGGCGGGGAACACTGAAGCTTTCTTT. It yields the protein CASSLGAGNTEAFF.

This chain links TRBV19 with TRBJ2-1; a possible D gene is TRBD2 (6 bases). Per the germline V gene, CDR1 is LNHDA and CDR2 is SQIVND (reference sequence). The V and J ends lost 5 bases and 5 bases respectively, with 22 bases between them. This CDR3 is 17 amino acids long. CDR3 nucleotides: TGTGCCAGTAGTGTGCCCCGGGGGTACTCTGAAAACAATGAGCAGTTCTTC. This encodes CASSVPRGYSENNEQFF. Together with reference TRBV19 and TRBJ2-1, the CDR3 gives the full variable domain: DGGITQSPKYLFRKEGQNVTLSCEQNLNHDAMYWYRQDPGQGLRLIYYSQIVNDFQKGDIAEGYSVSREKKESFPLTVTSAQKNPTAFYLCASSVPRGYSENNEQFFGPGTRLTVL.

Notes on this clonotype: One end of the junction varies from germline; a read error may be responsible. V is TRBV7-7 and J is TRBJ1-3, with no clear D. This CDR3 contains 15 residues. Germline V gives CDR1 SSHAT, CDR2 FNYEAQ (reference sequence). Here the CDR3 reads CASSLSDGSGNAIYF. CDR3 in DNA: TGTGCCAGCAGCTTGTCCGACGGCTCTGGAAACGCCATATATTTT.

The chain is built from TRBV14 and TRBJ2-7, with 7 nucleotides matching TRBD2. After removal of 0 bases from V and 3 bases from J, the junction contained 11 bases not matched to a gene. The CDR3 has 17 amino acids. Germline values: CDR1 SGHDN, CDR2 FVKESK. CDR3 DNA: TGTGCCAGCAGCCAAGATGGGTTTACGGGAGGTTTCTACGAGCAGTACTTC. Its protein product is CASSQDGFTGGFYEQYF.

The V and J genes are TRBV20-1 and TRBJ2-3; D might be TRBD1 or TRBD2, each matching 6 bases. The CDR3 has 13 amino acids. V was pared by 4 bases and J by 6 bases, with 14 bases between. Germline values: CDR1 DFQATT, CDR2 SNEGSKA (reference sequence). The CDR3 DNA reads TGCAGTGCTAAGGAGGGGGAAGGGGATACGCAGTATTTT. Residues: CSAKEGEGDTQYF.

V gene TRBV5-6 combines with J gene TRBJ2-5; 7 bases map to TRBD2. V lost 4 bases and J lost 4; bases outside the gene matches: 10. Germline CDR1 and CDR2: SGHDT and YYEEEE. This CDR3 region has 15 residues. The CDR3 DNA sequence: TGTGCCAGCAGCAGCGGGATGACTACCCGAGAGACCCAGTACTTC. Its protein product is CASSSGMTTRETQYF.

Relative to its sample, this clonotype is medium-sized. The chain joins TRBV7-2 to TRBJ2-5; TRBD2 matches at 10 bases. V lost 0 bases and J lost 4; bases outside the gene matches: 2. Germline loops: CDR1 SGHTA, CDR2 FQGNSA. The CDR3 has 15 residues. CDR3 in DNA: TGTGCCAGCAGCTTAGCGGGGACTAGCGTAGAGACCCAGTACTTC. Amino acids: CASSLAGTSVETQYF.

This clonotype was counted between two and nine times. V and J are TRBV5-1 and TRBJ2-3; 8 bases fit TRBD2. This CDR3 spans 15 amino acids. Trimming took 1 base from V and 5 from J; bases not matched to a gene: 6. Looked up from germline, CDR1 is SGHRS and CDR2 is YFSETQ. The CDR3 bases are TGCGCCAGCAGCTTGAATAGCGGGGCCGTAGATACGCAGTATTTT. It yields the protein CASSLNSGAVDTQYF.

This clonotype counts as medium-sized (0.01 to 0.1%). V and J are TRBV7-8 and TRBJ2-3, with 7 bases lining up with TRBD2. This CDR3 contains 15 residues. Germline V gene sequence: CDR1 SGHVS, CDR2 FQNEAQ. The V and J ends lost 1 base and 6 bases, in that order; junction bases with no gene match: 7. CDR3 nucleotide sequence: TGTGCCAGCAGCTTAGGCGCGGGAGTCGGGGATACGCAGTATTTT. Translating it yields CASSLGAGVGDTQYF.

This clonotype is labeled as medium-sized. The chain recombines TRBV29-1 with TRBJ2-2; D call uncertain. This CDR3 contains 10 residues. The V gene's germline CDR1 is SQVTM and CDR2 ANQGSEA. V lost 6 bases and J lost 3, with 2 bases in between. The CDR3 bases are TGCAGCGTCGACACCGGGGAGCTGTTTTTT. Translating gives CSVDTGELFF.

This clonotype was recorded a few times. The V call is TRBV5-1, the J call TRBJ2-1; D might be TRBD2 (5 bases). The V end lost 0 bases, the J end lost 0 bases, and 7 bases lay between the germline ends. Germline lookup yields CDR1 SGHRS and CDR2 YFSETQ. The CDR3 runs 15 residues. The CDR3 DNA follows: TGCGCCAGCAGCTTGGTGGGGAGCTCCTACAATGAGCAGTTCTTC. Its protein is CASSLVGSSYNEQFF.

V is TRBV20-1 and J is TRBJ2-5; 13 bases align to TRBD2. Germline V CDR1 and CDR2: DFQATT, SNEGSKA (reference sequence). With V trimmed by 1 base and J by 5 bases, 7 bases remained unmatched. The CDR3 has 16 residues. CDR3 nucleotide sequence: TGCAGTGCTAGAGCCACCGGGACTAGCGGGGATGAGACCCAGTACTTC. It codes for CSARATGTSGDETQYF.

Concerning this clonotype itself: This may be a read error: a much more frequent sequence differs by one nucleotide. This sequence joins TRBV20-1 and TRBJ1-4; D unresolved. Between the trimmed V and J ends, which lost 0 bases and 2 bases, there was a span of 13 bases. CDR3 length equals 16 residues. The germline CDR1 and CDR2 sequences are DFQATT and SNEGSKA (reference sequence). The chain's CDR3 is CSARDLFAETNEKLFF. The DNA for the CDR3 is TGCAGTGCTAGAGACCTCTTCGCTGAGACTAATGAAAAACTGTTTTTT.